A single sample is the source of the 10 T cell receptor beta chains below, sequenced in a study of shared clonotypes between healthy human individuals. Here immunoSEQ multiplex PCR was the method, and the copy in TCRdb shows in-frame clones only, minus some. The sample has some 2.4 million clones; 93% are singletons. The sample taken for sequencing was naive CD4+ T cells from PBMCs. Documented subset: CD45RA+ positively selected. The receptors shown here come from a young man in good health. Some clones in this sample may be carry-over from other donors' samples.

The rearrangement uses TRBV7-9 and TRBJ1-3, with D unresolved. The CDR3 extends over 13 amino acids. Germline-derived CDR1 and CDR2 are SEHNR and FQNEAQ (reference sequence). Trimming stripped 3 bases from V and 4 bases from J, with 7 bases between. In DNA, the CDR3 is TGTGCCAGCAGCTTGGATTCCGGAAACACCATATATTTT. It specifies CASSLDSGNTIYF.

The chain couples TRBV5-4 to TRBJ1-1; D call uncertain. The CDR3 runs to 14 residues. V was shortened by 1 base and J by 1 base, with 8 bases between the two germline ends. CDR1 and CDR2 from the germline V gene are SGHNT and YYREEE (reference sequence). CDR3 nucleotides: TGTGCCAGCAGCTTGTCAAAAGCGAACACTGAAGCTTTCTTT. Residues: CASSLSKANTEAFF.

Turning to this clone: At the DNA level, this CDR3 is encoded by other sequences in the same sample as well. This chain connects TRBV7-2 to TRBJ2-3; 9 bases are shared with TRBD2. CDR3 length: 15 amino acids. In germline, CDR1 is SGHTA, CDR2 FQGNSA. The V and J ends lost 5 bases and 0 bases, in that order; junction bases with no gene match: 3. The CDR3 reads CASSRLAGSTDTQYF. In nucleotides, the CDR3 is TGTGCCAGCAGCCGTCTAGCGGGGAGCACAGATACGCAGTATTTT.

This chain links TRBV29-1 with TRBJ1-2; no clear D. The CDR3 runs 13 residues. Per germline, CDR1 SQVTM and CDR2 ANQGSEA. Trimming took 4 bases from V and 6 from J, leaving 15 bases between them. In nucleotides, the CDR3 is TGCAGCGTTGCAGGCAAGCTGGTTAATGGCTACACCTTC. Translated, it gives CSVAGKLVNGYTF.

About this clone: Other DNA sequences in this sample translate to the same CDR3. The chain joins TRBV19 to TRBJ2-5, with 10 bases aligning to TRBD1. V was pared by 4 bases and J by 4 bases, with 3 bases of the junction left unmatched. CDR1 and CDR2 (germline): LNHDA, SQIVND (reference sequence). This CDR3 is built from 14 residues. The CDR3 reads CASSRDRGRETQYF. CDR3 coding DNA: TGTGCCAGTAGTAGGGACAGGGGCAGAGAGACCCAGTACTTC.

The DNA for the CDR3 is TGTGCCAGCAGCCCCACCCCAAACACCGGGGAGCTGTTTTTT. This codes for CASSPTPNTGELFF. The chain carries TRBV11-3 and TRBJ2-2; D gene uncertain. The CDR3 totals 14 residues. Trimming left V 5 bases short and J 2 bases short, with 9 bases between. Germline V lookup: CDR1 SGHNT, CDR2 YENEEA.

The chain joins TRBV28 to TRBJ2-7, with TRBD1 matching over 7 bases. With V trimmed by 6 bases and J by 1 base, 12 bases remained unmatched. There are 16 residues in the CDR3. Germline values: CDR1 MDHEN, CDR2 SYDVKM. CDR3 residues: CASSSPGQPPSYEQYF. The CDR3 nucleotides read TGTGCCAGCAGCTCGCCGGGACAGCCTCCTTCCTACGAGCAGTACTTC.

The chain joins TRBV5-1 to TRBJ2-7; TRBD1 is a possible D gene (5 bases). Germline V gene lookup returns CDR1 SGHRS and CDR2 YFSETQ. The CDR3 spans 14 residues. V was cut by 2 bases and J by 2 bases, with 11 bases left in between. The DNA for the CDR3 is TGCGCCAGCAGCTTCTCAGGGAATACCTACGAGCAGTACTTC. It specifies CASSFSGNTYEQYF.

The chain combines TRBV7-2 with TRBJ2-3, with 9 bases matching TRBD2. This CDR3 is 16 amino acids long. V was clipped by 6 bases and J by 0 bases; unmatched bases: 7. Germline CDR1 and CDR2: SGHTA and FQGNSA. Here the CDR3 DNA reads TGTGCCAGCAGGAGAGCGGGAGGACTGAGCACAGATACGCAGTATTTT. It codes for CASRRAGGLSTDTQYF.

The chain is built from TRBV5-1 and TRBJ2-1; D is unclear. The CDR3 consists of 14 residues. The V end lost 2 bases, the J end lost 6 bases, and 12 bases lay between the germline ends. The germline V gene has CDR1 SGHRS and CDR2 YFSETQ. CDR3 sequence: CASSFTRLVNEQFF. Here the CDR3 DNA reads TGCGCCAGCAGCTTCACAAGACTCGTCAATGAGCAGTTCTTC.